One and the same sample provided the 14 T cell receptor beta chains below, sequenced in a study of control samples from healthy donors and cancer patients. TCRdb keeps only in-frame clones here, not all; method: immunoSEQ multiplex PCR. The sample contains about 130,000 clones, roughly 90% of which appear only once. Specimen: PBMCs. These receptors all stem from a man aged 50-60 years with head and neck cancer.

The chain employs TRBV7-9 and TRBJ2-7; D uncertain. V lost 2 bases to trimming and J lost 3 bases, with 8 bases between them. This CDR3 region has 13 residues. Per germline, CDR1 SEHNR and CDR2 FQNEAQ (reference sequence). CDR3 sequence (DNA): TGTGCCAGCAGCTTACAAGTCGGCTACGAGCAGTACTTC. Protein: CASSLQVGYEQYF. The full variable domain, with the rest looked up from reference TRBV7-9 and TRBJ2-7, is DTGVSQNPRHKITKRGQNVTFRCDPISEHNRLYWYRQTLGQGPEFLTYFQNEAQLEKSRLLSDRFSAERPKGSFSTLEIQRTEQGDSAMYLCASSLQVGYEQYFGPGTRLTVT.

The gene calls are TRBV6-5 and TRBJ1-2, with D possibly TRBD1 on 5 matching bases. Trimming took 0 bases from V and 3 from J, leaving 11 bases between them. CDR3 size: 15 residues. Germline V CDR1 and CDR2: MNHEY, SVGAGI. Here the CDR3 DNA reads TGTGCCAGCAGTTACTCGGACAACCCCCACTATGGCTACACCTTC. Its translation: CASSYSDNPHYGYTF.

CDR3 nucleotides: TGTGCCAGCTCACCACAGTCAGGATTAACTTACGAGCAGTACTTC. As protein: CASSPQSGLTYEQYF. J is TRBJ2-7 and V is TRBV18; unclear D gene. This CDR3 has 15 amino acids. V was clipped by 1 base and J by 4 bases, with 14 bases between them. Germline V gene lookup returns CDR1 KGHSH and CDR2 LQKENI.

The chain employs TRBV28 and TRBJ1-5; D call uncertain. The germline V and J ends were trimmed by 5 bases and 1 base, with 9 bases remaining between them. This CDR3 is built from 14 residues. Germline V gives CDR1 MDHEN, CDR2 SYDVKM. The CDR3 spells CASSQDISNQPQHF. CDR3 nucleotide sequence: TGTGCCAGCAGTCAAGACATAAGCAATCAGCCCCAGCATTTT.

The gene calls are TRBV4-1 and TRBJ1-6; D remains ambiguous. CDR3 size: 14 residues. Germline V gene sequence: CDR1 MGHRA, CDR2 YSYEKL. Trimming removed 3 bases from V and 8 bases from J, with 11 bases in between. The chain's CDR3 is CASSQEPAYSPLHF. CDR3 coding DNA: TGCGCCAGCAGCCAGGAGCCAGCGTATTCACCCCTCCACTTT.

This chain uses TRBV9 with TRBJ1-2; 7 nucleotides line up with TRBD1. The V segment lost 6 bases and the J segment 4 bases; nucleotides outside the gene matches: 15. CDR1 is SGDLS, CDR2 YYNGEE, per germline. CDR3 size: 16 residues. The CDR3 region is CASTPSATGSTYGYTF. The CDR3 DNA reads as TGTGCCAGCACCCCCTCTGCGACAGGGTCGACCTATGGCTACACCTTC.

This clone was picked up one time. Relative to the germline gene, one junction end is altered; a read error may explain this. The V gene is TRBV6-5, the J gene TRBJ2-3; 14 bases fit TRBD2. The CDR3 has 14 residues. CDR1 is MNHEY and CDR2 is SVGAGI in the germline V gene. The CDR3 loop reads CASSPLRTSGRPHF. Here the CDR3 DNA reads TGTGCCAGCAGCCCCTTGCGGACTAGCGGGAGGCCACATTTT.

The CDR3 bases are TGTGCCAGCAGCGTAGGGGGAAAACTCGGGAATGAGCAGTTCTTC. Its translation is CASSVGGKLGNEQFF. The chain is built from TRBV9 and TRBJ2-1; no firm D call. The V gene's germline CDR1 is SGDLS and CDR2 YYNGEE. Trimming removed 0 bases at V and 7 bases at J, with 14 bases between. The CDR3 totals 15 residues.

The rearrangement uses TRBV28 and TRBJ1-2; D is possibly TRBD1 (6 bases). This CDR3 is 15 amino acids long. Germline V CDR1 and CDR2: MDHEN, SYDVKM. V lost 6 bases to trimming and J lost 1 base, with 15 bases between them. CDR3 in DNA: TGTGCCAGCAGATCACAGGGTAAATTTAACTATGGCTACACCTTC. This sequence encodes CASRSQGKFNYGYTF.

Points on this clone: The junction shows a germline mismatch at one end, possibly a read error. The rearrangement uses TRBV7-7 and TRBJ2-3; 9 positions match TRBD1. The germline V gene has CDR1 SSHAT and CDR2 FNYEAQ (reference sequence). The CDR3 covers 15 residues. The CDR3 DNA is TGTGCTAGCAGCCCAGGGACAGGGAGGGGAGATACGCAGTATTTT. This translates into CASSPGTGRGDTQYF.

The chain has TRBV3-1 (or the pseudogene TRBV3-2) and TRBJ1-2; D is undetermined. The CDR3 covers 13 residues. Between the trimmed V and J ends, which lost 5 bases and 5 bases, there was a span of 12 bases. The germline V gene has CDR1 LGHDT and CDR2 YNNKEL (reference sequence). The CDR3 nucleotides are TGTGCCAGCAGCACCCACGGGGATTATGGCTACACCTTC. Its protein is CASSTHGDYGYTF.

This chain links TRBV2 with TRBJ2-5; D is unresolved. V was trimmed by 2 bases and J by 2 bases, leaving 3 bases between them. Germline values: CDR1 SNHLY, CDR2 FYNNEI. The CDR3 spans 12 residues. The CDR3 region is CASSEFQETQYF. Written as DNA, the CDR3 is TGTGCCAGCAGTGAATTTCAAGAGACCCAGTACTTC.

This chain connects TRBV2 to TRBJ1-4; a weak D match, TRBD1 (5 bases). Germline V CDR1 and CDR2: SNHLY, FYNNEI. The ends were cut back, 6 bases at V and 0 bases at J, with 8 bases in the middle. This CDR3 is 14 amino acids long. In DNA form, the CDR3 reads TGTGCCAGCAGGGGGGGGACAACTAATGAAAAACTGTTTTTT. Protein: CASRGGTTNEKLFF.

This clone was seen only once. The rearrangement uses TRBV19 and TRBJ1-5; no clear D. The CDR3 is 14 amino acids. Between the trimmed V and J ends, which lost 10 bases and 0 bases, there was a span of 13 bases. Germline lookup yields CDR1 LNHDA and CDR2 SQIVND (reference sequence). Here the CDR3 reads CATIEPYSNQPQHF. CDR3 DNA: TGTGCCACGATCGAGCCCTATAGCAATCAGCCCCAGCATTTT.